The rows below give T cell receptor beta chains drawn from one sample of a study of T cells in Graves' hyperthyroidism and ophthalmopathy. Using its own MiXCR run on the multiplex PCR reads, TCRdb lists one record per CDR3 protein. The data show more than 450,000 distinct CDR3 sequences, around 13% seen once. Sample: blood. The receptors derive from a woman aged 40 to 49 with Graves' hyperthyroidism. CDR3s include the opening cysteine and the closing phenylalanine or tryptophan. A D gene is named only where the DNA matches it firmly. Clone size, where shown, is once, few, many, or a class for clones that have expanded.

V	J	length	D	size	CDR3	DNA
TRBV4-1	TRBJ2-5	14	TRBD1	few	CASSHTGDPETQYF	TGCGCCAGCAGCCATACAGGGGACCCAGAGACCCAGTACTTC
TRBV5-1	TRBJ1-2	14	NA	many	CASSLTGPGDGYTF	TGCGCCAGCAGCCTAACGGGACCAGGGGATGGCTACACCTTC
TRBV3-1	TRBJ1-5	15	NA	many	CASSPNLGVGQPQHF	TGTGCCAGCAGCCCGAACTTGGGGGTTGGACAGCCCCAGCATTTT
TRBV5-1	TRBJ2-1	16	NA	many	CASSPDPQGRVNEQFF	TGCGCCAGCAGCCCGGACCCACAGGGAAGAGTCAATGAGCAGTTCTTC
TRBV2	TRBJ1-2	13	NA	many	CASSFDGYGGYTF	TGTGCCAGCAGTTTCGACGGCTATGGTGGCTACACCTTC
TRBV2	TRBJ1-1	15	TRBD1	many	CASSRLSGQYTEAFF	TGTGCCAGCAGTAGACTCTCGGGACAGTACACTGAAGCTTTCTTT
TRBV11-2	TRBJ2-6	17	NA	NA	CASSLPRSDSGANVLTF	TGTGCCAGCAGCTTACCCCGCTCGGACTCTGGGGCCAACGTCCTGACTTTC
TRBV19	TRBJ2-2	17	TRBD2	few	CASSRTLREGNTGELFF	TGTGCCAGTAGTCGCACCCTCAGGGAGGGGAACACCGGGGAGCTGTTTTTT
TRBV27	TRBJ2-7	15	TRBD2	NA	CASSAASGKTYEQYF	TGTGCCAGCAGCGCCGCTAGCGGGAAAACCTACGAGCAGTACTTC
TRBV6-1	TRBJ1-1	14	NA	few	CASSEANRVTEAFF	TGTGCCAGCAGTGAAGCGAACAGGGTTACTGAAGCTTTCTTT
TRBV3-1	TRBJ2-3	14	NA	many	CASARGGRADTQYF	TGTGCCAGCGCCAGGGGGGGGCGGGCAGATACGCAGTATTTT
TRBV27	TRBJ1-4	14	NA	few	CASSFGVTNEKLFF	TGTGCCAGCAGTTTCGGGGTAACTAATGAAAAACTGTTTTTT
TRBV11-2	TRBJ2-2	16	NA	many	CASSLGAGYRTGELFF	TGTGCCAGCAGCTTAGGTGCGGGATATCGCACCGGGGAGCTGTTTTTT
TRBV6-1	TRBJ1-5	13	TRBD1	few	CASVGQKDQPQHF	TGTGCCAGCGTGGGACAGAAGGATCAGCCCCAGCATTTT
TRBV7-8	TRBJ2-7	13	NA	many	CASSLTDNYEQYF	TGTGCCAGCAGCTTGACAGATAACTACGAGCAGTACTTC
TRBV11-3	TRBJ2-5	14	NA	many	CASSRGRNGETQYF	TGTGCCAGCAGCCGCGGAAGGAACGGGGAGACCCAGTACTTC
TRBV27	TRBJ2-7	15	TRBD2	many	CASSYTSGSFDEQYF	TGTGCCAGCAGCTACACTAGCGGGAGTTTCGACGAGCAGTACTTC
TRBV4-1	TRBJ2-7	16	TRBD2	few	CASSQDTSGRRYEQYF	TGCGCCAGCAGCCAAGATACTAGCGGGAGGAGGTACGAGCAGTACTTC
TRBV15	TRBJ2-1	16	TRBD2	many	CATSREGLAGVDEQFF	TGTGCCACCAGCAGAGAAGGACTAGCGGGGGTTGATGAGCAGTTCTTC
TRBV6-1	TRBJ1-3	15	NA	NA	CASSVNRSSGNTIYF	TGTGCCAGCAGTGTGAACCGAAGCTCTGGAAACACCATATATTTT
TRBV6-1	TRBJ2-5	12	NA	many	CASREGEETQYF	TGTGCCAGCAGAGAGGGGGAAGAGACCCAGTACTTC
TRBV5-1	TRBJ2-1	16	TRBD2	few	CASSLASGRAYNEQFF	TGCGCCAGCAGCTTGGCCAGCGGGAGGGCTTACAATGAGCAGTTCTTC
TRBV28	TRBJ2-7	15	TRBD1	few	CASVGRDRDRYEQYF	TGTGCCAGCGTCGGTCGGGACAGGGACCGGTACGAGCAGTACTTC
TRBV6-1	TRBJ2-7	13	NA	many	CASSEDGNYEQYF	TGTGCCAGCAGTGAAGATGGGAACTACGAGCAGTACTTC
TRBV11-2	TRBJ2-3	18	TRBD2	many	CASSYRLAGVGSTDTQYF	TGTGCCAGCAGCTACCGACTAGCGGGAGTAGGAAGCACAGATACGCAGTATTTT
TRBV20-1	TRBJ2-5	17	NA	many	CSASHLRDGWYQETQYF	TGCAGTGCTAGCCACCTCCGGGACGGATGGTACCAAGAGACCCAGTACTTC
TRBV10-3	TRBJ1-1	16	NA	NA	CAISDPSSRGGTEAFF	TGTGCCATCAGTGACCCCTCCAGCCGGGGGGGAACTGAAGCTTTCTTT